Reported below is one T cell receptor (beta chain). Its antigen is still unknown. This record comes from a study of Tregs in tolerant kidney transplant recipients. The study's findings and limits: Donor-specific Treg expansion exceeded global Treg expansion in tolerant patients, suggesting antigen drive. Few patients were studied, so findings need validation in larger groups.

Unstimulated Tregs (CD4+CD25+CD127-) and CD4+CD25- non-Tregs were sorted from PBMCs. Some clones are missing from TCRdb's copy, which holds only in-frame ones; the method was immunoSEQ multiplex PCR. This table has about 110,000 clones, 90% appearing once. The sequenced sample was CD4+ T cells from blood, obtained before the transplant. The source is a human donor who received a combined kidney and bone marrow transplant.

The CDR3 nucleotides are TGTGCCAGCAGCCAGCGGGAGGGAATGGATACGCAGTATTTT. Protein: CASSQREGMDTQYF. V usage is TRBV6-4 and J usage is TRBJ2-3; 10 bases match TRBD2. Germline lookup yields CDR1 MRHNA and CDR2 SNTAGT. CDR3 size: 14 residues. After removal of 6 bases from V and 6 bases from J, the junction contained 6 bases not matched to a gene.